These T cell receptor beta chains were read from a single sample in a study of OX40 agonist ivuxolimab in advanced cancers. Libraries were prepared by immunoSEQ multiplex PCR; TCRdb keeps only in-frame clonotypes and omits some of them. The sample lists about 83,000 clones, about 90% occurring once. This sample comprised CD4+ or CD8+ T cells sorted from blood, obtained in a trial of the OX40 agonist ivuxolimab. The receptors were gathered from an adult with an advanced solid tumor such as melanoma, head and neck, liver or kidney cancer. The CDR3 runs from the conserved cysteine through the conserved F or W. Each record gives: V gene, J gene, clone size, D gene, CDR3 protein, CDR3 DNA. A D gene is named only where the DNA matches it firmly. Only some rows state a clone size, as once, few, many or a class for expanded clones.

v_gene: TRBV2
j_gene: TRBJ1-1
abundance: -
d_gene: TRBD1
CDR3aa: CASSGDRGEAFF
CDR3nt: TGTGCCAGCAGTGGGGACAGGGGTGAAGCTTTCTTT

v_gene: TRBV2
j_gene: TRBJ1-2
abundance: -
d_gene: TRBD1
CDR3aa: CASREQGMSYGYTF
CDR3nt: TGTGCCAGCAGAGAACAGGGGATGAGCTATGGCTACACCTTC

v_gene: TRBV2
j_gene: TRBJ2-2
abundance: -
d_gene: -
CDR3aa: CASRALGGNTGELFF
CDR3nt: TGTGCCAGCAGGGCGCTTGGGGGTAACACCGGGGAGCTGTTTTTT

v_gene: TRBV3-1/TRBV3-2
j_gene: TRBJ1-5
abundance: -
d_gene: -
CDR3aa: CASSQSHHF
CDR3nt: TGTGCCAGCAGCCAAAGTCATCATTTT

v_gene: TRBV4-3
j_gene: TRBJ1-2
abundance: -
d_gene: -
CDR3aa: CASSLHPNYGYTF
CDR3nt: TGCGCCAGCAGCCTACATCCTAACTATGGCTACACCTTC

v_gene: TRBV14
j_gene: TRBJ1-4
abundance: -
d_gene: -
CDR3aa: CASSQEFNEKLFF
CDR3nt: TGTGCCAGCAGCCAAGAGTTTAATGAAAAACTGTTTTTT

v_gene: TRBV30
j_gene: TRBJ2-2
abundance: -
d_gene: TRBD2
CDR3aa: CAGAGGRAGELFF
CDR3nt: TGTGCCGGTGCGGGCGGGAGGGCCGGGGAGCTGTTTTTT

v_gene: TRBV5-4
j_gene: TRBJ2-1
abundance: -
d_gene: -
CDR3aa: CASSLGPSNEQFF
CDR3nt: TGTGCCAGCAGCTTGGGACCCTCCAATGAGCAGTTCTTC

v_gene: TRBV30
j_gene: TRBJ2-2
abundance: -
d_gene: -
CDR3aa: CAWGGYTGELFF
CDR3nt: TGTGCCTGGGGTGGGTACACCGGGGAGCTGTTTTTT

v_gene: TRBV27
j_gene: TRBJ1-5
abundance: once
d_gene: -
CDR3aa: CASSLWGNQPQHF
CDR3nt: TGTGCCAGCAGTTTATGGGGCAATCAGCCCCAGCATTTT

v_gene: TRBV28
j_gene: TRBJ2-3
abundance: -
d_gene: -
CDR3aa: CASRIRGFSTDTQYF
CDR3nt: TGTGCCAGCAGGATACGAGGATTTAGCACAGATACGCAGTATTTT

v_gene: TRBV4-1
j_gene: TRBJ2-3
abundance: -
d_gene: TRBD2
CDR3aa: CASSHRTSEADTQYF
CDR3nt: TGCGCCAGCAGCCACCGCACTAGCGAGGCAGATACGCAGTATTTT

v_gene: TRBV27
j_gene: TRBJ1-5
abundance: once
d_gene: -
CDR3aa: CASSLYRSSPQHF
CDR3nt: TGTGCCAGCAGTTTATATCGTTCGTCGCCCCAGCATTTT

v_gene: TRBV28
j_gene: TRBJ1-2
abundance: -
d_gene: TRBD1
CDR3aa: CAINRDREGEVYGYTF
CDR3nt: TGTGCCATCAACCGGGACAGGGAAGGGGAAGTCTATGGCTACACCTTC

v_gene: TRBV4-3
j_gene: TRBJ2-1
abundance: -
d_gene: TRBD2
CDR3aa: CASSRLLAGGLNEQFF
CDR3nt: TGCGCCAGCAGCCGACTTCTAGCGGGAGGTTTGAATGAGCAGTTCTTC

v_gene: TRBV4-2
j_gene: TRBJ1-1
abundance: -
d_gene: -
CDR3aa: CASSQGGNTEAFF
CDR3nt: TGTGCCAGCAGCCAAGGGGGGAACACTGAAGCTTTCTTT

v_gene: TRBV6-1
j_gene: TRBJ1-2
abundance: -
d_gene: -
CDR3aa: CASSEPGGHVTNYGYTF
CDR3nt: TGTGCCAGCAGTGAACCGGGGGGACACGTAACTAACTATGGCTACACCTTC

v_gene: TRBV9
j_gene: TRBJ1-2
abundance: -
d_gene: -
CDR3aa: CASSVGRSYGYTF
CDR3nt: TGTGCCAGCAGCGTAGGACGGAGCTATGGCTACACCTTC